What follows is one T cell receptor beta chain and its context. Its target is not known. Losses at the gene ends were 0 bases for V and 6 bases for J; bases not matched to a gene: 4. This CDR3 is 15 amino acids long. Germline V gene lookup returns CDR1 SGHDT and CDR2 YYEEEE. Among the donors, all were healthy bone marrow donors. The PCR ran on 60 Vbeta and 13 Jbeta primers. Original handling: A follow-up analysis tallied about 80 million unique TCR beta chains, roughly 11 million shared. Profiling relied on immunoSEQ multiplex PCR, and the TCRdb table lists in-frame clones only, not all of them. The DNA was the basis for D and trimming; V, J and clone size are from that table. The sample's table shows 130,000 or so clones. These data are taken from a study of cytomegalovirus exposure and HLA in healthy donors. Study-level findings and limits: According to an earlier analysis, most TCR beta V segments yielded productive rearrangements about 87% or about 30% of the time.

This receptor was identified in a young woman in good health and CMV-seronegative. This chain joins TRBV5-6 and TRBJ2-1, with 9 bases that match TRBD2. Sequencing was done on a sample of PBMCs. Here the CDR3 reads CASSLGTSVVNEQFF. The CDR3 DNA follows: TGTGCCAGCAGCTTGGGGACTAGCGTAGTCAATGAGCAGTTCTTC.